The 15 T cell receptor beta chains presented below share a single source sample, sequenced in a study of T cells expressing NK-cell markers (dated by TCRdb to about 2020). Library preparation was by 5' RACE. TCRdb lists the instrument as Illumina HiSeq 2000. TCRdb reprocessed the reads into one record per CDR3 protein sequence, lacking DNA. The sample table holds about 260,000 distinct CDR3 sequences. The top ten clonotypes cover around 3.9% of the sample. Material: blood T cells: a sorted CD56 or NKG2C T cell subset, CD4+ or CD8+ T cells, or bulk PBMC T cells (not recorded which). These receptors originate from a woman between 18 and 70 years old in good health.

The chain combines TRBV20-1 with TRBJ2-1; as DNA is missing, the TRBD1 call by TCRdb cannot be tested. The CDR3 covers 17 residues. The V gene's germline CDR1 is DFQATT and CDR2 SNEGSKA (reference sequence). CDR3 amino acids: CSAKTVGGASSYNEQFF.

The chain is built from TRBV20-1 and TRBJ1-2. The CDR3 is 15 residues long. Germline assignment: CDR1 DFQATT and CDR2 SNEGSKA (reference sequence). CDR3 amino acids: CSARALQLANYGYTF.

The CDR3 protein is CAAGPGTEAFF. J is TRBJ1-1 and V is TRBV10-3; no DNA is available, so the TRBD1 call from TCRdb remains unchecked. The CDR3 loop spans 11 amino acids. Germline V lookup: CDR1 ENHRY, CDR2 SYGVKD.

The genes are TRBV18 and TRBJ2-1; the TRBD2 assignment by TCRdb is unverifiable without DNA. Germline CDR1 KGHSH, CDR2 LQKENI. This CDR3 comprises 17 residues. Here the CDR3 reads CASSPGASGRARNGQLF.

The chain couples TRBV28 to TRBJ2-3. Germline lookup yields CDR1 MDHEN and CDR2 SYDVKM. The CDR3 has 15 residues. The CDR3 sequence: CASSPSPPRRDTQYF.

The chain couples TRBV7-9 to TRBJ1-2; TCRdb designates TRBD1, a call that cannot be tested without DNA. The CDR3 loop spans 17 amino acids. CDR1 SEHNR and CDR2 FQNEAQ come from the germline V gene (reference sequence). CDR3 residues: CASSPRGPVLLNYGYTF.

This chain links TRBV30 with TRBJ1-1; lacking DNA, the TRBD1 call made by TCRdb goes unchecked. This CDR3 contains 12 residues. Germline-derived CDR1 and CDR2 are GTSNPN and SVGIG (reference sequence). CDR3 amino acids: CAWMGTAGEAFF. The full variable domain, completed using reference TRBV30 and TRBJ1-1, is SQTIHQWPATLVQPVGSPLSLECTVEGTSNPNLYWYRQAAGRGLQLLFYSVGIGQISSEVPQNLSASRPQDRQFILSSKKLLLSDSGFYLCAWMGTAGEAFFGQGTRLTVV.

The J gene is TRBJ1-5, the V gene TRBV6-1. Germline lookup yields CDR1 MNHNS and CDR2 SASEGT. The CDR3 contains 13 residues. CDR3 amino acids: CASRDHSNQPQHF.

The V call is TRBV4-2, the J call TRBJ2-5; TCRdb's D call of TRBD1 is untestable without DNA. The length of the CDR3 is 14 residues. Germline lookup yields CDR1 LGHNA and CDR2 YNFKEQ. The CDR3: CASSPPGQRETQYF.

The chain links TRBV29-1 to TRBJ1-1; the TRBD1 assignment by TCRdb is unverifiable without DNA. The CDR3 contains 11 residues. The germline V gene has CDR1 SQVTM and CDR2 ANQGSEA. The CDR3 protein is CSVHEGSTTFF.

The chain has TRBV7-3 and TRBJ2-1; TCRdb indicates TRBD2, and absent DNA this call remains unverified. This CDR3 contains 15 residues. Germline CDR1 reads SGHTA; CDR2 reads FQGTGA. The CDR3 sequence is CASSSSYDGYNEQFF.

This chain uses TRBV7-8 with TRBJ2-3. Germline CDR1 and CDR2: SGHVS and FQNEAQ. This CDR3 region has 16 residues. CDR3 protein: CASSLGWGSNTDTQYF.

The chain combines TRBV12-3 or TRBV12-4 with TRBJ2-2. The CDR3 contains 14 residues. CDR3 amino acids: CASSFLTTTGELFF.

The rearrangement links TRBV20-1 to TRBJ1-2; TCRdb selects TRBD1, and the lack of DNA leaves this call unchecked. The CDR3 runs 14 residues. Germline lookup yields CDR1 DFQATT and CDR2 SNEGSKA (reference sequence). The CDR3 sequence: CSAQVGTGRKGYTF.

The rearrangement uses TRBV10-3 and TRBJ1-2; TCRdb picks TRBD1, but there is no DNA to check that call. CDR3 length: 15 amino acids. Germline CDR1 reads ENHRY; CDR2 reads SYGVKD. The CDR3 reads CAISELNRGRPGYTF.